Given below is one T cell receptor beta chain in context. CDR1 SGHNT and CDR2 YYREEE come from the germline V gene (reference sequence). V was pared by 3 bases and J by 0 bases, with 13 bases between. The CDR3 runs to 17 residues. This entry is derived from a study of blood T cell repertoires in COVID-19. As for the study in general: Material from acute and convalescent COVID-19 was sourced from the United States, Italy and Spain. The analysed material was cDNA or gDNA that came from T cells, B-cell-depleted T cells, or PBMCs.

In the original processing: Amplified reference gene primers provided the basis for estimating nucleated cell counts. Generated by immunoSEQ multiplex PCR, the TCRdb table keeps only in-frame clones and is missing some. V and J calls and clone size are given by that table; D and trimming were obtained from the DNA. There are 150,000 to 200,000 clones in the sample; around 85% occur only once, and 3% to 3.5% lies in the top ten. V and J are TRBV5-4 and TRBJ1-6, with D possibly matching TRBD1 (6 bases). This clonotype originated in a human donor with acute or convalescent COVID-19. The donor label of this sample is uncertain. The specimen was peripheral blood. The CDR3 reads CASSSNQGSSYNSPLHF. CDR3 DNA sequence: TGTGCCAGCAGCTCTAATCAGGGGAGCTCCTATAATTCACCCCTCCACTTT.